This T cell receptor beta chain was documented in a study of blood T cell repertoires in COVID-19. Study-wide context: From T cells, B-cell-depleted T cells, or PBMCs came the material, which was cDNA or gDNA.

Germline CDR1 is SGHNT and CDR2 is YYREEE (reference sequence). The J segment lost 6 bases and the V segment lost 0 bases, leaving 2 bases of the junction unmatched. The CDR3 runs 13 residues. Patients from Seattle were sampled longitudinally, starting during active infection. Study processing details: For nucleated cells, counts were estimated from reference gene primer amplification. The data were produced by immunoSEQ multiplex PCR, yet TCRdb's version contains in-frame clones alone and is incomplete. The V and J calls and clone size are taken from that table; D and trimming were inferred from the DNA. The profile shows roughly 480,000 clones, 80% to 90% of them singletons.

The chain couples TRBV5-4 to TRBJ1-1; 7 bases are a match to TRBD1. The TCR sequence derives from a man between 18 and 35 years old with COVID-19, enrolled during active disease. The sequenced sample consisted of peripheral blood. CDR3 nucleotide sequence: TGTGCCAGCAGCTTGGGAGACAGGGCTGAAGCTTTCTTT. Its protein product is CASSLGDRAEAFF. Full variable domain (missing parts from reference TRBV5-4 and TRBJ1-1): ETGVTQSPTHLIKTRGQQVTLRCSSQSGHNTVSWYQQALGQGPQFIFQYYREEENGRGNFPPRFSGLQFPNYSSELNVNALELDDSALYLCASSLGDRAEAFFGQGTRLTVV.